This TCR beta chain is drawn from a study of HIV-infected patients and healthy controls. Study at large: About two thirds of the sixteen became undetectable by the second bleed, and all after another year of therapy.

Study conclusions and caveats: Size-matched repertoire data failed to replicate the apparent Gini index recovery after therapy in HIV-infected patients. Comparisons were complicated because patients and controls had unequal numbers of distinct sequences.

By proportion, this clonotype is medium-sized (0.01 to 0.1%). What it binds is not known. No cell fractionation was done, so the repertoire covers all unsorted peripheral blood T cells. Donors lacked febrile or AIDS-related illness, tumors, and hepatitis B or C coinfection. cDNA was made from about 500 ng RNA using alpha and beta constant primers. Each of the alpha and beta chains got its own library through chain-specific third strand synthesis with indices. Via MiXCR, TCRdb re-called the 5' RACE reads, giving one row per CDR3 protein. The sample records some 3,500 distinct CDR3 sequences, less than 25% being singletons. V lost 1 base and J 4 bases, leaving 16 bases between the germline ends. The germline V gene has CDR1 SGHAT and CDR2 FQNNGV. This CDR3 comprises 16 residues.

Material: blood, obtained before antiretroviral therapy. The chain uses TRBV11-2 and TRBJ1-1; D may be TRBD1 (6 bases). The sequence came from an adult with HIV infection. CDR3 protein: CASSLAGGAVSTEAFF. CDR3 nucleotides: TGTGCCAGCAGCTTAGCCGGGGGCGCCGTCTCCACTGAAGCTTTCTTT.